This T cell receptor (beta chain) was profiled in a study of human T cells and chemical hapten exposure. Germline CDR1 is LGHNA and CDR2 is YNFKEQ. The V end lost 4 bases, the J end lost 4 bases, and 10 bases lay between the germline ends. The CDR3 has 13 residues. One entry per CDR3 protein results from TCRdb running MiXCR on the RACE reads. The repertoire holds 90,000 to 110,000 distinct CDR3 sequences, with about a tenth as singletons. Sample time point: patch test 2, 6 weeks after DPC sensitization. Regarding treatment: therapeutic diphenylcyclopropenone sensitization with weekly scalp DPC. The rearrangement joins TRBV4-2 to TRBJ1-1; D unclear. The receptor's source is a woman between 40 and 55 years old with alopecia areata. Some clones in this sample may be carry-over from other donors' samples. Sequences were derived from whole blood, sampled in connection with sensitization to the hapten diphenylcyclopropenone (DPC). The CDR3 here is CASSPVPITEAFF. In DNA, the CDR3 is TGTGCCAGCAGCCCCGTCCCAATCACTGAAGCTTTCTTT.